The next 27 T cell receptor beta chains were all read from a single sample in a study of shared T cell receptors in the human thymus (dated by TCRdb to the early 2020s). Libraries were built with the immunoSEQ multiplex PCR assay. In its TCRdb copy, this immuneACCESS table keeps in-frame sequences only and misses some clones. Where compared with another copy, unresolved V genes explain less than half of these, and the others have no known cause. In this sample the table shows about 730,000 clones, around 85% of which occur a single time. More than 0.008% of the sample is held by the ten biggest clonotypes. These data also featured in a second study, about human thymus T cells.

Sample: thymocytes. The origin of the receptors is a girl under two years old with a congenital heart defect. Donor details come from another sample of the same person, matched by shared clones.

The chain joins TRBV7-2 to TRBJ1-5; D is ambiguous. Germline-derived CDR1 and CDR2 are SGHTA and FQGNSA. The CDR3 is made up of 14 amino acids. With 0 bases removed from V and 9 bases from J, the gap between germline ends came to 12 bases. CDR3 loop: CASSLALLSGPQHF. The CDR3 DNA sequence: TGTGCCAGCAGCTTAGCGCTTTTGTCGGGGCCCCAGCATTTT.

This chain uses TRBV10-2 with TRBJ2-7; D unclear. Germline CDR1 WSHSY, CDR2 SAAADI. This CDR3 spans 14 amino acids. V lost 4 bases, J lost 0 bases, and 10 bases lay in between. CDR3 nucleotides: TGCGCCAGCAGTGTAGTTGTATACTCCTACGAGCAGTACTTC. It specifies CASSVVVYSYEQYF.

V usage is TRBV4-1 and J usage is TRBJ2-1; TRBD1 is a possible D gene (5 bases). The CDR3 contains 18 residues. V lost 1 base, J lost 2 bases, and 18 bases lay in between. Germline loops: CDR1 MGHRA, CDR2 YSYEKL. The CDR3 region has the DNA TGCGCCAGCAGCCAAGGTACTCAGGGTAGAGTTGCCTACAATGAGCAGTTCTTC. Translation gives CASSQGTQGRVAYNEQFF.

This rearrangement joins TRBV29-1 to TRBJ2-5; D is ambiguous. Trimming shortened V by 6 bases and J by 5 bases, and 13 bases separated the two germline ends. Per germline, CDR1 SQVTM and CDR2 ANQGSEA. This CDR3 has 12 amino acids. For the CDR3, the DNA is TGCAGCGTCTACAGAATGCTGGAGACCCAGTACTTC. Translating gives CSVYRMLETQYF.

The chain is built from TRBV11-2 and TRBJ1-1; D might be TRBD1 (5 bases). Germline V gives CDR1 SGHAT, CDR2 FQNNGV. The CDR3 spans 17 residues. Trimming removed 1 base from V and 5 bases from J, with 20 bases in between. The CDR3, as DNA: TGTGCCAGCAGCTTAGGACCCCTAGTGGGGGAGGGGACTGAAGCTTTCTTT. Amino acids: CASSLGPLVGEGTEAFF.

This chain links TRBV27 with TRBJ2-3, with 9 bases lining up with TRBD1. CDR3 length: 14 amino acids. Germline CDR1 is MNHEY and CDR2 is SMNVEV (reference sequence). The J segment lost 3 bases and the V segment lost 3 bases, leaving 1 base of the junction unmatched. The chain's CDR3 is CASSFGTGTDTQYF. The CDR3 DNA reads TGTGCCAGCAGTTTTGGGACAGGGACAGATACGCAGTATTTT.

The V and J genes are TRBV4-1 and TRBJ1-2; 7 positions match TRBD1. The CDR3 has 14 residues. Trimming cost V 0 bases and J 11 bases; bases outside gene matches: 9. CDR1 and CDR2 from the germline V gene are MGHRA and YSYEKL. The CDR3 DNA is TGCGCCAGCAGCCAAGATGGAACCTCCAGGGGGTACACCTTC. Its protein is CASSQDGTSRGYTF.

In its sample, this clone was seen once. In the same sample, other DNA sequences code for this CDR3. This chain connects TRBV7-9 to TRBJ1-6, with 11 bases lining up with TRBD1. V trimming: 3 bases; J trimming: 10 bases; junction bases outside the gene matches: 11. Germline CDR1 SEHNR, CDR2 FQNEAQ (reference sequence). This CDR3 spans 17 amino acids. CDR3: CASSFISDRGLQSPLHF. Here the CDR3 DNA reads TGTGCCAGCAGCTTCATATCGGACAGGGGGCTCCAATCACCCCTCCACTTT.

J is TRBJ2-1 and V is TRBV4-1; 7 bases align to TRBD2. V trimming: 2 bases; J trimming: 1 base; junction bases outside the gene matches: 5. The CDR3 sequence is 16 residues long. The germline V gene encodes CDR1 MGHRA and CDR2 YSYEKL. The CDR3 is CASSQRERGSYNEQFF. The CDR3 bases are TGCGCCAGCAGCCAACGAGAGCGGGGATCCTACAATGAGCAGTTCTTC.

The genes are TRBV7-4 and TRBJ2-5; D is possibly TRBD1 (6 bases). CDR3 length: 15 amino acids. The V gene's germline CDR1 is SGHVT and CDR2 SQSDAQ. Trimming pared 3 bases from V and 5 bases from J, leaving 16 bases between. The CDR3 nucleotides read TGTGCCAGCAGCTTTCCGACAGGACTCAGGGAGACCCAGTACTTC. It specifies CASSFPTGLRETQYF. Together with reference TRBV7-4 and TRBJ2-5, the CDR3 gives the full variable domain: GAGVSQSPRYKVAKRGRDVALRCDSISGHVTLYWYRQTLGQGSEVLTYSQSDAQRDKSGRPSGRFSAERPERSVSTLKIQRTEQGDSAVYLCASSFPTGLRETQYFGPGTRLLVL.

The chain has TRBV19 and TRBJ1-1; TRBD1 aligns across 7 bases. With V trimmed by 3 bases and J by 3 bases, 4 bases remained unmatched. Germline V gene data show CDR1 as LNHDA and CDR2 as SQIVND (reference sequence). This CDR3 is 14 amino acids long. The CDR3 sequence: CASSIRQGDTEAFF. The CDR3 nucleotides are TGTGCCAGTAGTATCCGGCAGGGGGACACTGAAGCTTTCTTT.

The CDR3 is CASSSVNRGSNQPQHF. CDR3 DNA: TGTGCCAGCAGTTCAGTAAACAGGGGAAGCAATCAGCCCCAGCATTTT. The J gene is TRBJ1-5, the V gene TRBV27; 7 nucleotides agree with TRBD1. This CDR3 has 16 amino acids. V dropped 4 bases and J dropped 1; count of bases not matched to a gene: 7. Germline V lookup: CDR1 MNHEY, CDR2 SMNVEV (reference sequence).

The rearrangement links TRBV5-1 to TRBJ2-3; 11 bases are a match to TRBD2. Germline CDR1 is SGHRS and CDR2 is YFSETQ. The ends lost 2 bases at V and 0 bases at J; junction bases unmatched: 2. The CDR3 runs 16 residues. The CDR3 DNA sequence: TGCGCCAGCAGCTTAAGACTAGCGGGGAGCACAGATACGCAGTATTTT. Translating it yields CASSLRLAGSTDTQYF. The full variable domain, rest sourced from reference TRBV5-1 and TRBJ2-3, is KAGVTQTPRYLIKTRGQQVTLSCSPISGHRSVSWYQQTPGQGLQFLFEYFSETQRNKGNFPGRFSGRQFSNSRSEMNVSTLELGDSALYLCASSLRLAGSTDTQYFGPGTRLTVL.

The chain recombines TRBV28 with TRBJ1-1, with D tentatively TRBD1 (5 bases). In germline, CDR1 is MDHEN, CDR2 SYDVKM. The CDR3 is made up of 14 amino acids. V dropped 3 bases and J dropped 1 base, with 9 bases sitting between them. DNA for the CDR3: TGTGCCAGCAGTTTTTGGGGCGGGAACACTGAAGCTTTCTTT. Translated, it gives CASSFWGGNTEAFF.

V gene TRBV7-2 combines with J gene TRBJ2-7, with 11 bases identical to TRBD2. CDR1 is SGHTA, CDR2 FQGNSA, per germline. The CDR3 covers 17 residues. The V gene end was trimmed by 2 bases and the J gene end by 5 bases; junction bases not matched to a gene: 11. CDR3 in amino acids: CASSLLSSGGHGNEQYF. The CDR3 nucleotides read TGTGCCAGCAGCTTATTGTCTAGCGGGGGGCATGGTAACGAGCAGTACTTC.

J is TRBJ2-7 and V is TRBV28, with TRBD2 matching 9 bases. Looked up from germline, CDR1 is MDHEN and CDR2 is SYDVKM. This CDR3 region has 14 residues. V dropped 6 bases and J dropped 0; count of bases not matched to a gene: 3. DNA for the CDR3: TGTGCCAGCAGCTTTAGCGGGGGCTCCTACGAGCAGTACTTC. It translates to CASSFSGGSYEQYF. The full variable domain, with the rest looked up from reference TRBV28 and TRBJ2-7, is DVKVTQSSRYLVKRTGEKVFLECVQDMDHENMFWYRQDPGLGLRLIYFSYDVKMKEKGDIPEGYSVSREKKERFSLILESASTNQTSMYLCASSFSGGSYEQYFGPGTRLTVT.

This rearrangement joins TRBV25-1 to TRBJ2-7, with a weak D call TRBD1 (6 bases). The CDR3 sequence is 13 residues long. V gave up 6 bases and J gave up 3 bases, with 12 bases separating them. Germline V gene data show CDR1 as MGHDK and CDR2 as SYGVNS. CDR3 residues: CASRAGAHYEQYF. For the CDR3, the DNA is TGTGCCAGCAGGGCAGGGGCACACTACGAGCAGTACTTC.

The chain recombines TRBV4-1 with TRBJ2-3; a possible D gene is TRBD2 (5 bases). V was shortened by 4 bases and J by 2 bases, with 16 bases between the two germline ends. The CDR3 runs 16 residues. The germline V gene encodes CDR1 MGHRA and CDR2 YSYEKL. This chain's CDR3 is CASSRLPGLPTDTQYF. CDR3 nucleotides: TGCGCCAGCAGCCGACTACCCGGACTCCCCACAGATACGCAGTATTTT.

V and J are TRBV16 and TRBJ1-1, with TRBD1 matching over 11 bases. The CDR3 runs 14 residues. V lost 7 bases and J lost 4; bases outside the gene matches: 5. Germline V gene sequence: CDR1 KGHSY, CDR2 FQNENV. The CDR3 loop reads CASIKDRGLTEAFF. In DNA, the CDR3 is TGTGCCAGCATCAAGGACAGGGGGCTCACTGAAGCTTTCTTT. Combining the CDR3 with reference TRBV16 and TRBJ1-1 gives the whole variable domain GEEVAQTPKHLVRGEGQKAKLYCAPIKGHSYVFWYQQVLKNEFKFLISFQNENVFDETGMPKERFSAKCLPNSPCSLEIQATKLEDSAVYFCASIKDRGLTEAFFGQGTRLTVV.

This chain uses TRBV2 with TRBJ2-7, with 7 positions matching TRBD1. Germline-derived CDR1 and CDR2 are SNHLY and FYNNEI. The V segment lost 6 bases and the J segment 2 bases; nucleotides outside the gene matches: 4. CDR3 size: 13 residues. Here the CDR3 DNA reads TGTGCCAGCAGCCGGGACAGACCCTACGAGCAGTACTTC. This gives the protein CASSRDRPYEQYF.

The chain combines TRBV4-1 with TRBJ1-1; tentative D call: TRBD1 (6 bases). The V and J ends lost 4 bases and 4 bases respectively, with 13 bases between them. Germline V CDR1 and CDR2: MGHRA, YSYEKL. CDR3 size: 14 residues. Written as DNA, the CDR3 is TGCGCCAGCAGCCTAGGGGGAACCCCCACTGAAGCTTTCTTT. It encodes CASSLGGTPTEAFF.

V gene TRBV4-3 combines with J gene TRBJ2-7; weak D call: TRBD1 (5 bases). Germline loops: CDR1 LGHNA, CDR2 YSLEER. V dropped 4 bases and J dropped 5 bases, with 21 bases sitting between them. The CDR3 is 16 amino acids. This chain's CDR3 is CASSRGLLAGKNEQYF. CDR3 DNA sequence: TGCGCCAGCAGCCGGGGCTTATTGGCAGGGAAGAACGAGCAGTACTTC.

CDR3 loop: CASSYSPGCGKLFF. CDR3 sequence (DNA): TGTGCCAGCAGTTACTCGCCAGGGTGCGGAAAACTGTTTTTT. The chain joins TRBV6-5 to TRBJ1-4; D is perhaps TRBD1 (5 bases). There are 14 residues in the CDR3. Trimming took off 0 bases at V and 10 bases at J, with 12 bases between the two ends. Germline assignment: CDR1 MNHEY and CDR2 SVGAGI.

This chain links TRBV5-8 with TRBJ2-3, with D possibly matching TRBD2 (6 bases). The CDR3 has 16 amino acids. V lost 3 bases and J 2 bases, leaving 16 bases between the germline ends. Looked up from germline, CDR1 is SGHTS and CDR2 is YDEGEE. The CDR3 loop reads CASSWNGWGDTDTQYF. CDR3 DNA: TGTGCCAGCAGCTGGAACGGGTGGGGGGACACAGATACGCAGTATTTT.

The CDR3 nucleotides are TGTGCCAGCAGCCCCGAACGGGGGAGTGATCAGCCCCAGCATTTT. This codes for CASSPERGSDQPQHF. The gene calls are TRBV5-4 and TRBJ1-5; a possible D gene is TRBD1 (5 bases). Trimming pared 4 bases from V and 5 bases from J, leaving 16 bases between. The CDR3 is 15 residues long. Germline loops: CDR1 SGHNT, CDR2 YYREEE (reference sequence).

V and J are TRBV5-1 and TRBJ1-1; 8 bases are shared with TRBD1. V trimming: 4 bases; J trimming: 0 bases; junction bases outside the gene matches: 14. The CDR3 length is 18 residues. Germline V gene data show CDR1 as SGHRS and CDR2 as YFSETQ. The CDR3 DNA is TGCGCCAGCAGCGCGCCATCCGGGACAGGCGCTATGAACACTGAAGCTTTCTTT. It yields the protein CASSAPSGTGAMNTEAFF.

V gene TRBV5-5 combines with J gene TRBJ1-5; 8 bases match TRBD1. Unmatched junction bases numbered 4, after V lost 0 bases and J lost 2 bases. The CDR3 is 16 residues long. The germline CDR1 and CDR2 sequences are SGHKS and YYEKEE (reference sequence). This chain's CDR3 is CASSLGQGIGNQPQHF. The CDR3 region has the DNA TGTGCCAGCAGCTTGGGACAGGGGATCGGCAATCAGCCCCAGCATTTT.